The rows below give T cell receptor beta chains drawn from one sample of a study of blood T cell repertoires in COVID-19. TCRdb keeps only in-frame clones here, not all; method: immunoSEQ multiplex PCR. The sample consists of under 450,000 clones, over 75% of them appearing once. Sequencing was performed on PBMCs or T cells enriched from blood (not recorded which). All receptors come from a woman aged 25 to 39 who had recovered from COVID-19. CDR3s include the opening cysteine and the closing phenylalanine or tryptophan. Each record gives: CDR3 protein, CDR3 DNA, J gene, clone size, D gene, V gene. The D gene is left open where the match is weak. Where a row states a size, it is once, few, many or the class of an expanded clone; other rows omit it.

CDR3: CASSGASGRAAYNEQFF
DNA: TGTGCCAGCAGTGGGGCTAGCGGGAGGGCCGCTTACAATGAGCAGTTCTTC
J: TRBJ2-1
size: -
D: TRBD2
V: TRBV2

CDR3: CASSYTEGAPNTEAFF
DNA: TGTGCCAGCAGTTACACGGAGGGGGCGCCTAACACTGAAGCTTTCTTT
J: TRBJ1-1
size: -
D: TRBD1
V: TRBV6-2/TRBV6-3

CDR3: CASSPHTGSYGYTF
DNA: TGTGCCAGCAGCCCACATACAGGCTCCTATGGCTACACCTTC
J: TRBJ1-2
size: -
D: -
V: TRBV5-4

CDR3: CASRLGGASNQPQHF
DNA: TGTGCCAGCAGGTTAGGGGGGGCGAGCAATCAGCCCCAGCATTTT
J: TRBJ1-5
size: -
D: -
V: TRBV6-5

CDR3: CAWSATGSDQPQHF
DNA: TGTGCCTGGAGTGCGACAGGGTCGGATCAGCCCCAGCATTTT
J: TRBJ1-5
size: -
D: TRBD1
V: TRBV30

CDR3: CASSQRQGAATNEKLFF
DNA: TGTGCCAGCTCACAAAGACAGGGGGCTGCAACTAATGAAAAACTGTTTTTT
J: TRBJ1-4
size: -
D: TRBD1
V: TRBV18

CDR3: CASRHSSGTSNEQFF
DNA: TGTGCCAGCAGACACTCTAGCGGGACTAGCAATGAGCAGTTCTTC
J: TRBJ2-1
size: -
D: TRBD2
V: TRBV7-6

CDR3: CASSITGTNNEKLFF
DNA: TGTGCCAGCAGCATTACCGGGACAAATAATGAAAAACTGTTTTTT
J: TRBJ1-4
size: -
D: -
V: TRBV9

CDR3: CASTTGVLGNEQFF
DNA: TGTGCCAGCACTACGGGAGTTTTAGGCAATGAGCAGTTCTTC
J: TRBJ2-1
size: -
D: -
V: TRBV11-2

CDR3: CASSYRGSYNSPLHF
DNA: TGCGCCAGCAGCTACAGGGGCTCCTATAATTCACCCCTCCACTTT
J: TRBJ1-6
size: -
D: TRBD1
V: TRBV4-1

CDR3: CASSPNRGDPGNTIYF
DNA: TGTGCCAGCTCGCCGAACAGGGGCGATCCTGGAAACACCATATATTTT
J: TRBJ1-3
size: -
D: TRBD1
V: TRBV18

CDR3: CASSRQGEEAFF
DNA: TGTGCCAGCAGCAGACAGGGTGAGGAAGCTTTCTTT
J: TRBJ1-1
size: -
D: TRBD1
V: TRBV9

CDR3: CASAQGVYNSPLHF
DNA: TGTGCCAGCGCACAGGGGGTCTATAATTCACCCCTCCACTTT
J: TRBJ1-6
size: -
D: TRBD1
V: TRBV6-5

CDR3: CSASDRRLAGSYEQYF
DNA: TGCAGTGCTAGTGATCGGCGACTAGCGGGAAGCTACGAGCAGTACTTC
J: TRBJ2-7
size: -
D: TRBD2
V: TRBV20-1

CDR3: CASSPQGAGNTIYF
DNA: TGTGCCAGCTCACCACAGGGGGCAGGAAACACCATATATTTT
J: TRBJ1-3
size: -
D: TRBD1
V: TRBV18

CDR3: CASSWTSGLNEQFF
DNA: TGTGCCAGCAGTTGGACTAGCGGTTTAAATGAGCAGTTCTTC
J: TRBJ2-1
size: -
D: TRBD2
V: TRBV28

CDR3: CASSPGAAEETQYF
DNA: TGCGCCAGCAGCCCCGGTGCCGCGGAAGAGACCCAGTACTTC
J: TRBJ2-5
size: -
D: -
V: TRBV5-1

CDR3: CASSLQQGWNSPLHF
DNA: TGTGCCAGCAGCCTTCAACAGGGGTGGAATTCACCCCTCCACTTT
J: TRBJ1-6
size: -
D: TRBD1
V: TRBV6-5

CDR3: CASSPGHFTGELFF
DNA: TGTGCCAGCAGCCCGGGTCATTTCACCGGGGAGCTGTTTTTT
J: TRBJ2-2
size: once
D: -
V: TRBV7-9

CDR3: CASSLALLQGVVNEQFF
DNA: TGCGCCAGCAGCTTGGCTCTTTTACAGGGGGTGGTAAATGAGCAGTTCTTC
J: TRBJ2-1
size: -
D: TRBD1
V: TRBV5-1